What follows are 10 T cell receptor beta chains derived from one specimen sequenced in a study of cytotoxic CD8 clonotypes in ibrutinib-treated CLL. Only in-frame clones appear in the TCRdb table, and some are missing; sequencing was by immunoSEQ multiplex PCR. The sample lists tens of thousands of clones, almost 70% occurring once. The starting material was PBMCs, obtained after 24 months of ibrutinib treatment. The receptors derive from a human donor with chronic lymphocytic leukemia.

This chain links TRBV9 with TRBJ1-4; D is uncertain. This CDR3 has 12 residues. V lost 4 bases, J lost 8 bases, and 9 bases lay in between. The germline V gene has CDR1 SGDLS and CDR2 YYNGEE. The CDR3 nucleotides read TGTGCCAGCAGCCGAGTAGACGAAAAACTGTTTTTT. Protein sequence: CASSRVDEKLFF.

The chain uses TRBV4-3 and TRBJ2-3; D call uncertain. The CDR3 sequence is 15 residues long. Germline CDR1 reads LGHNA; CDR2 reads YSLEER. Trimming took off 0 bases at V and 4 bases at J, with 11 bases between the two ends. The CDR3 spells CASSQEAQKADTQYF. The DNA for the CDR3 is TGCGCCAGCAGCCAAGAAGCCCAGAAGGCAGATACGCAGTATTTT.

The genes are TRBV19 and TRBJ1-1; unclear D gene. This CDR3 contains 13 residues. With 3 bases removed from V and 1 base from J, the gap between germline ends came to 6 bases. Per germline, CDR1 LNHDA and CDR2 SQIVND (reference sequence). The CDR3 loop reads CASSMGQNTEAFF. CDR3 nucleotides: TGTGCCAGTAGTATGGGCCAGAACACTGAAGCTTTCTTT.

V gene TRBV11-1 combines with J gene TRBJ2-7; a possible D gene is TRBD2 (5 bases). Germline lookup yields CDR1 SGHAT and CDR2 FQDESV (reference sequence). The CDR3 spans 12 residues. Trimming took 4 bases from V and 3 from J, leaving 7 bases between them. Here the CDR3 reads CASSYEGYEQYF. As DNA, the CDR3 is TGTGCCAGCAGCTACGAGGGCTACGAGCAGTACTTC.

Written as DNA, the CDR3 is TGTGCCTGGGTGGGTCGGTCCTCCTACGAGCAGTACTTC. This gives the protein CAWVGRSSYEQYF. The J gene is TRBJ2-7, the V gene TRBV30; no clear D. V was pared by 5 bases and J by 0 bases, with 11 bases between. Germline CDR1 is GTSNPN and CDR2 is SVGIG (reference sequence). The CDR3 totals 13 residues. Based on the CDR3 plus reference TRBV30 and TRBJ2-7, the full variable domain is SQTIHQWPATLVQPVGSPLSLECTVEGTSNPNLYWYRQAAGRGLQLLFYSVGIGQISSEVPQNLSASRPQDRQFILSSKKLLLSDSGFYLCAWVGRSSYEQYFGPGTRLTVT.

The chain has TRBV30 and TRBJ1-1, with D uncertain. The CDR3 runs 11 residues. In germline, CDR1 is GTSNPN, CDR2 SVGIG (reference sequence). V lost 0 bases and J 7 bases, leaving 6 bases between the germline ends. CDR3 region: CAWSVTSEAFF. The CDR3 DNA sequence: TGTGCCTGGAGTGTAACCAGTGAAGCTTTCTTT.

The chain uses TRBV5-4 and TRBJ2-7; D call uncertain. The germline gives CDR1 SGHNT, CDR2 YYREEE (reference sequence). This CDR3 is built from 15 residues. Trimming removed 0 bases from V and 4 bases from J, with 14 bases in between. The CDR3 is CASSLEPDSRYEQYF. For the CDR3, the DNA is TGTGCCAGCAGCTTGGAGCCAGATTCCCGTTACGAGCAGTACTTC.

The V call is TRBV7-9, the J call TRBJ1-5, with D hard to call. The CDR3 is made up of 16 amino acids. V shed 10 bases and J shed 0 bases, with 19 bases lying between them. The germline V gene has CDR1 SEHNR and CDR2 FQNEAQ (reference sequence). DNA of the CDR3: TGTGCCACTGGGCTGAACGATGGGCATAGCAATCAGCCCCAGCATTTT. Protein product: CATGLNDGHSNQPQHF.

CDR3 region: CASSHRGGGNEKLFF. The CDR3 DNA reads as TGTGCCAGCAGCCACAGAGGAGGAGGGAATGAAAAACTGTTTTTT. The chain uses TRBV7-8 and TRBJ1-4; D remains unclear. The length of the CDR3 is 15 residues. From germline, CDR1 is SGHVS and CDR2 FQNEAQ. Trimming removed 5 bases from V and 5 bases from J, with 15 bases in between.

V gene TRBV30 combines with J gene TRBJ1-5, with a possible D match to TRBD1 (6 bases). Trimming pared 2 bases from V and 8 bases from J, leaving 16 bases between. CDR1 GTSNPN and CDR2 SVGIG come from the germline V gene (reference sequence). The CDR3 covers 14 residues. The CDR3 nucleotides read TGTGCCTGGAGTTGGGGGACGAAGGGGGAGCCCCAGCATTTT. Translation gives CAWSWGTKGEPQHF.